This entry is about one TCR beta chain. Its cognate antigen is unknown. The data are from a study of Graves' ophthalmopathy and Graves' hyperthyroidism. The V gene's germline CDR1 is KGHDR and CDR2 SFDVKD. The CDR3 runs 15 residues. V lost 4 bases and J lost 5; bases outside the gene matches: 7. TCR beta CDR3 amplification used RNA transcripts. The first round was an RT-PCR with HTBI primers, and the second round was a multiplex PCR. TCRdb redid the calling of the multiplex PCR reads with MiXCR, one entry per CDR3 protein. The sample carries a few hundred thousand distinct CDR3 sequences, 15% recorded once. Hyperthyroidism counted as stable given no ophthalmopathy within 18 months of follow-up. Study-level findings and limits: The model achieved about 70% sensitivity and roughly 72% specificity for ophthalmopathy progression.

The sequenced sample was peripheral blood. This chain links TRBV24-1 with TRBJ1-5, with 7 bases lining up with TRBD1. The origin of this receptor is a woman between 18 and 29 years old with stable Graves' hyperthyroidism. CDR3 amino acids: CATSDAKTGHQPQHF. In nucleotides, the CDR3 is TGTGCCACCAGTGACGCAAAGACAGGGCATCAGCCCCAGCATTTT.